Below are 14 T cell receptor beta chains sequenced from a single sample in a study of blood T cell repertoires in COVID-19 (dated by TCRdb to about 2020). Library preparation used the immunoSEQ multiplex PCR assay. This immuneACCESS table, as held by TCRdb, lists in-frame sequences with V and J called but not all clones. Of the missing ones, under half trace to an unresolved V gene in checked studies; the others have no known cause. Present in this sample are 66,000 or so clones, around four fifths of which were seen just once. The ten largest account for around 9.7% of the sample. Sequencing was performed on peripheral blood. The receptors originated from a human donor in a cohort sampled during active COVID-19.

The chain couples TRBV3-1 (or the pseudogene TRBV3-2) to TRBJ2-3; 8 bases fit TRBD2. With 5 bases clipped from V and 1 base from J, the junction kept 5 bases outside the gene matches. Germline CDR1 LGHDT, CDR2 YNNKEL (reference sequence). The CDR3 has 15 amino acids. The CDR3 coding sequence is TGTGCCAGCAGCAGCGGGGGAGGGCGCACAGATACGCAGTATTTT. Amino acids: CASSSGGGRTDTQYF.

CDR3 bases: TGCGCCAGCAGCCTAATAGGGACAGTCGGAGAAAAACTGTTTTTT. It encodes CASSLIGTVGEKLFF. The rearrangement joins TRBV4-3 to TRBJ1-4, with 7 nucleotides matching TRBD1. This CDR3 comprises 15 residues. The V and J ends lost 4 bases and 8 bases, in that order; junction bases with no gene match: 10. Germline CDR1 and CDR2: LGHNA and YSLEER.

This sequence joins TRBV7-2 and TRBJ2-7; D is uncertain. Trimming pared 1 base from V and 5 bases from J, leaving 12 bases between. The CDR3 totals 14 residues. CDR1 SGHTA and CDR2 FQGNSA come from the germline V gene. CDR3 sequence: CASSLVQTQHEQYF. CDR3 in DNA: TGTGCCAGCAGCTTAGTACAGACCCAGCACGAGCAGTACTTC. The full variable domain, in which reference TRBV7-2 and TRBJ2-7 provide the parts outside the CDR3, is GAGVSQSPSNKVTEKGKDVELRCDPISGHTALYWYRQSLGQGLEFLIYFQGNSAPDKSGLPSDRFSAERTGGSVSTLTIQRTQQEDSAVYLCASSLVQTQHEQYFGPGTRLTVT.

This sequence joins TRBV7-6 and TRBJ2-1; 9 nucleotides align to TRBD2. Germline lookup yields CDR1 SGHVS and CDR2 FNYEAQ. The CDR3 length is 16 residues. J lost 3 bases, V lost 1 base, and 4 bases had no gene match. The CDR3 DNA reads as TGTGCCAGCAGCTTAGTCGGCGGGAGGGACTACAATGAGCAGTTCTTC. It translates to CASSLVGGRDYNEQFF. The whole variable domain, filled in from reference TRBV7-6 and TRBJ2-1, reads GAGVSQSPRYKVTKRGQDVALRCDPISGHVSLYWYRQALGQGPEFLTYFNYEAQQDKSGLPNDRFSAERPEGSISTLTIQRTEQRDSAMYRCASSLVGGRDYNEQFFGPGTRLTVL.

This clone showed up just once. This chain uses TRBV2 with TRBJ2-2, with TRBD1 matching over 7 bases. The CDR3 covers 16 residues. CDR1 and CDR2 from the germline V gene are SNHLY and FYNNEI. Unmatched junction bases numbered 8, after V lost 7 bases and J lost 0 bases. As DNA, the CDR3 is TGTGCCAGCACGTCGAGGGACAGCGCGAACACCGGGGAGCTGTTTTTT. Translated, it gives CASTSRDSANTGELFF.

The CDR3 loop reads CASSLASGNRANEKLFF. CDR3 DNA: TGTGCCAGCAGCTTAGCATCGGGGAACAGGGCTAATGAAAAACTGTTTTTT. The V gene is TRBV7-8, the J gene TRBJ1-4, with D tentatively TRBD1 (6 bases). The germline gives CDR1 SGHVS, CDR2 FQNEAQ. Trimming took off 0 bases at V and 3 bases at J, with 14 bases between the two ends. The CDR3 is made up of 17 amino acids.

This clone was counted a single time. The CDR3 DNA reads TGTGCCACATTCCAGCAGGGCAGGGACGAGCAGTACTTC. Translating it yields CATFQQGRDEQYF. V gene TRBV28 combines with J gene TRBJ2-7; D possibly corresponds to TRBD1 (5 bases). CDR3 length equals 13 residues. V was pared by 10 bases and J by 5 bases, with 18 bases between. Per the germline V gene, CDR1 is MDHEN and CDR2 is SYDVKM. Drawing the rest from reference TRBV28 and TRBJ2-7, the complete variable domain is DVKVTQSSRYLVKRTGEKVFLECVQDMDHENMFWYRQDPGLGLRLIYFSYDVKMKEKGDIPEGYSVSREKKERFSLILESASTNQTSMYLCATFQQGRDEQYFGPGTRLTVT.

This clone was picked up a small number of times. CDR3 region: CASAMRGAGGNEQFF. CDR3 sequence (DNA): TGCGCCAGCGCAATGCGGGGGGCCGGGGGTAATGAGCAGTTCTTC. J is TRBJ2-1 and V is TRBV4-1, with 8 positions matching TRBD2. The CDR3 totals 15 residues. The V and J ends lost 8 bases and 7 bases, in that order; junction bases with no gene match: 13. Germline CDR1 reads MGHRA; CDR2 reads YSYEKL.

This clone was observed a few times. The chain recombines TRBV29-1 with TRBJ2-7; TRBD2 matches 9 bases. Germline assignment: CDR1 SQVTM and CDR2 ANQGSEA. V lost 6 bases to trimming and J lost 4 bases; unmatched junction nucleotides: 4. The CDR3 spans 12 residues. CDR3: CSVRTSAYEQYF. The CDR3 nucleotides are TGCAGCGTAAGGACTAGCGCGTACGAGCAGTACTTC.

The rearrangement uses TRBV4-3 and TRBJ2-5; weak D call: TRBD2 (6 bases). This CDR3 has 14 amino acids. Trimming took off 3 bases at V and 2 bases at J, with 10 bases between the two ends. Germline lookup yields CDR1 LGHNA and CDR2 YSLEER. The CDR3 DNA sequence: TGCGCCAGCAGCCAGTCTAGCGCACAAGAGACCCAGTACTTC. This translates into CASSQSSAQETQYF.

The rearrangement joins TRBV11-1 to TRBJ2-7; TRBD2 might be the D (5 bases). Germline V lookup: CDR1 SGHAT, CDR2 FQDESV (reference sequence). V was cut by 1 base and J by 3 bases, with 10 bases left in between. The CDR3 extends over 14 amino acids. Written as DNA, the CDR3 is TGTGCCAGCAGCTTAGTGGCTCGGGGCTACGAGCAGTACTTC. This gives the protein CASSLVARGYEQYF.

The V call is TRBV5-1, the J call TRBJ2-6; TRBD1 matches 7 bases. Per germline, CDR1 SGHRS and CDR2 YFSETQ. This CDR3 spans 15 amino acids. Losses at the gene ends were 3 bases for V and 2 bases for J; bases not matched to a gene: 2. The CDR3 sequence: CASSSTGTGANVLTF. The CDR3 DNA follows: TGCGCCAGCAGCTCGACAGGGACTGGGGCCAACGTCCTGACTTTC.

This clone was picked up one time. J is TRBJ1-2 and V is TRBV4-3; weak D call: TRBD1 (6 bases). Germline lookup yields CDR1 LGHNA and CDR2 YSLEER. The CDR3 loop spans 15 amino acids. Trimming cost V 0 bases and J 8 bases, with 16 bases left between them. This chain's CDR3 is CASSQDGRGAEGYTF. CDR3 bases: TGCGCCAGCAGCCAAGATGGACGGGGGGCGGAAGGCTACACCTTC.

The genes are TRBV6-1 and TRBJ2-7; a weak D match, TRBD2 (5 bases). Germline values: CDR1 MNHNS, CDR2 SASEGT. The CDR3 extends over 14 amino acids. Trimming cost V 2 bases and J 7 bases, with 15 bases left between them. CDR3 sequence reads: CASSERGGRGEQYF. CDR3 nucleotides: TGTGCCAGCAGTGAACGAGGCGGGCGCGGGGAGCAGTACTTC.